This T cell receptor (beta chain) was identified in a study of cytomegalovirus exposure and HLA in healthy donors. General study points: Reportedly, TCR beta sequences accurately predicted HLA-A and HLA-B alleles in most subjects. As a later analysis showed, several of the most significant clusters appeared to be linked to common viral pathogens.

The PCR contained 60 Vbeta and 13 Jbeta primers. Original analysis: About 10 million of 80 million or so unique TCR beta chains were shared, per a later count. Generated by immunoSEQ multiplex PCR, the TCRdb table keeps only in-frame clones and is missing some. For V, J and clone size, that table is used; D and trimming come from the DNA. The data hold 250,000 to 350,000 clones, with 75% to 90% observed a single time. CDR3 length: 16 residues. CDR1 and CDR2 from the germline V gene are LGHNA and YNFKEQ. V was trimmed by 0 bases and J by 6 bases, leaving 16 bases between them. In regard to this clone: What it binds is not known.

This clonotype was sampled from a middle-aged man in good health and CMV-seropositive. The sequencing input was PBMCs. The chain joins TRBV4-2 to TRBJ2-3; TRBD2 is a possible D gene (6 bases). The CDR3 protein is CASSQDLASGRDTQYF. In DNA form, the CDR3 reads TGTGCCAGCAGCCAAGATCTAGCGTCGGGTAGGGATACGCAGTATTTT.